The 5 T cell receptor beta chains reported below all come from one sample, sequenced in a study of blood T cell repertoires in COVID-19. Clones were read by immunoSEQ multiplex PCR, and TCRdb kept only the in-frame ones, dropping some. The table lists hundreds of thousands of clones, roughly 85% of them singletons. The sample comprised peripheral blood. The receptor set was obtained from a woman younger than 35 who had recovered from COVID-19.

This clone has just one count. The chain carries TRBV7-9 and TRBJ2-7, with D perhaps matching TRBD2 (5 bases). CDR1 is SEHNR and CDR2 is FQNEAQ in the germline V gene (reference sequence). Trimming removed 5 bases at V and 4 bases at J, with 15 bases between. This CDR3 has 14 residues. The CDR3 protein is CASSHLASFYEQYF. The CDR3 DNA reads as TGTGCCAGCAGCCACCTGGCTAGCTTTTACGAGCAGTACTTC.

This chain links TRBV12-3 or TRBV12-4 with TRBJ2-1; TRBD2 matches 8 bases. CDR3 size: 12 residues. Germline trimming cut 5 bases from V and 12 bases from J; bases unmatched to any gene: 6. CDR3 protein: CASSGGSGRQFF. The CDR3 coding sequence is TGTGCCAGCAGTGGGGGGAGCGGGAGGCAGTTCTTC.

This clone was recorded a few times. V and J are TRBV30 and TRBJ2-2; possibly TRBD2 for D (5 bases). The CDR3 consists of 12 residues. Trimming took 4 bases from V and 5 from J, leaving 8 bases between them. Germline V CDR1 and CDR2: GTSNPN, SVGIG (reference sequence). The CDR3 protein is CAWTSLTGELFF. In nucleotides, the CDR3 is TGTGCCTGGACTAGCCTGACCGGGGAGCTGTTTTTT.

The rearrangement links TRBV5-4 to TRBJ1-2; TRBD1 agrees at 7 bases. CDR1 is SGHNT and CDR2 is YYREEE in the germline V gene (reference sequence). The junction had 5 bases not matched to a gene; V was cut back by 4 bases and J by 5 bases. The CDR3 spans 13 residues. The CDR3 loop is CASSPGTEYGYTF. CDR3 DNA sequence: TGTGCCAGCAGCCCCGGGACAGAGTATGGCTACACCTTC.

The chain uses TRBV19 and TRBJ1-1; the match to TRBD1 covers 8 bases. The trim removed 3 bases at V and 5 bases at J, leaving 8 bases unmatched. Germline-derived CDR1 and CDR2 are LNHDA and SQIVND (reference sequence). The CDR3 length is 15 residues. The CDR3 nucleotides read TGTGCCAGTAGTATGGGGTCAGGGGGCTTGACTGAAGCTTTCTTT. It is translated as CASSMGSGGLTEAFF. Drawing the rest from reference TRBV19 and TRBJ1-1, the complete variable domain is DGGITQSPKYLFRKEGQNVTLSCEQNLNHDAMYWYRQDPGQGLRLIYYSQIVNDFQKGDIAEGYSVSREKKESFPLTVTSAQKNPTAFYLCASSMGSGGLTEAFFGQGTRLTVV.